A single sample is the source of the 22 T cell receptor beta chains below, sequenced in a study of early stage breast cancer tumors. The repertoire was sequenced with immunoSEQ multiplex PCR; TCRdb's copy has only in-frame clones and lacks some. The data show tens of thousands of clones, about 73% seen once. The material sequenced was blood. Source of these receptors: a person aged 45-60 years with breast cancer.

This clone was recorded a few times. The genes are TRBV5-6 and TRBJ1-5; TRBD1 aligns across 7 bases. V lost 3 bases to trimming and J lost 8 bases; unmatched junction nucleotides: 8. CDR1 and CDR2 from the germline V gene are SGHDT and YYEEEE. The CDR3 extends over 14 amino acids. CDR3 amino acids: CASSSTGEEEPQHF. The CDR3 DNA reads TGTGCCAGCAGCTCTACAGGGGAAGAGGAGCCCCAGCATTTT. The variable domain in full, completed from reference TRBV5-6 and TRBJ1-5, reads DAGVTQSPTHLIKTRGQQVTLRCSPKSGHDTVSWYQQALGQGPQFIFQYYEEEERQRGNFPDRFSGHQFPNYSSELNVNALLLGDSALYLCASSSTGEEEPQHFGDGTRLSIL.

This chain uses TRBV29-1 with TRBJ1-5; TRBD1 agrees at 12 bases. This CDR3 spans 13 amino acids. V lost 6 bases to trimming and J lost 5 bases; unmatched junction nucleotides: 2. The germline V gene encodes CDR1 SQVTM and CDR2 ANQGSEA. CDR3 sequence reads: CSVGQGADQPQHF. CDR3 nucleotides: TGCAGCGTGGGACAGGGGGCTGATCAGCCCCAGCATTTT.

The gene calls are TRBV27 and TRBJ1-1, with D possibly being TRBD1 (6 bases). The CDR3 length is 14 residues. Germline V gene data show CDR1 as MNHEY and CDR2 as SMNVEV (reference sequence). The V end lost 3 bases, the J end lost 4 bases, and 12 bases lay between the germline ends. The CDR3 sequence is CASSLTGRITEAFF. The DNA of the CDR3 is TGTGCCAGCAGTTTGACAGGTAGGATCACTGAAGCTTTCTTT.

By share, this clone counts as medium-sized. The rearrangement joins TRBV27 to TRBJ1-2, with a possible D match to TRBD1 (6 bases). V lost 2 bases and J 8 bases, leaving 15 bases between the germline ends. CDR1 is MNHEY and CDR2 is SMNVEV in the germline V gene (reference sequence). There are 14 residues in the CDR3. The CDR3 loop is CASSLGGVQPGYTF. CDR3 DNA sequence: TGTGCCAGCAGTTTAGGGGGCGTACAGCCGGGCTACACCTTC.

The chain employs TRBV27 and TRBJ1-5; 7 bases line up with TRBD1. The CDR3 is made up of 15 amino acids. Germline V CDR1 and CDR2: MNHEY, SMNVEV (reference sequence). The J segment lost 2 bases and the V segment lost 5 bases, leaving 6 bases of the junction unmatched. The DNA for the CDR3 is TGTGCCAGCAGTGCCAGGGGGGCTCGCAATCAGCCCCAGCATTTT. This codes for CASSARGARNQPQHF.

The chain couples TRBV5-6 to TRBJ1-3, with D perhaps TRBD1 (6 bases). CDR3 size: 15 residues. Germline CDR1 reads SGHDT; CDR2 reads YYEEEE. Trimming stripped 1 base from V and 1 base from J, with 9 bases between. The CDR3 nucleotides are TGTGCCAGCAGCTTGAGGGGGGGTTCTGGAAACACCATATATTTT. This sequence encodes CASSLRGGSGNTIYF.

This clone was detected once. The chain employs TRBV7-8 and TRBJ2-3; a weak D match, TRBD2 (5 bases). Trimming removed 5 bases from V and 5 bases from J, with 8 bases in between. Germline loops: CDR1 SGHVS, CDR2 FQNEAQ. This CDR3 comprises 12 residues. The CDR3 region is CASSPAGDTQYF. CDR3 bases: TGTGCCAGCAGCCCTGCGGGAGATACGCAGTATTTT. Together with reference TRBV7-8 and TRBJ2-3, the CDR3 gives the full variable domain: GAGVSQSPRYKVAKRGQDVALRCDPISGHVSLFWYQQALGQGPEFLTYFQNEAQLDKSGLPSDRFFAERPEGSVSTLKIQRTQQEDSAVYLCASSPAGDTQYFGPGTRLTVL.

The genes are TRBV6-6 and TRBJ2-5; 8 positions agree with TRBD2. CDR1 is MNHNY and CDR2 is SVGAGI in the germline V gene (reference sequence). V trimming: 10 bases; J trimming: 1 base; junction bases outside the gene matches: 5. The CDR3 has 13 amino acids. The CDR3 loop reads CATHRGGQETQYF. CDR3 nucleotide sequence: TGTGCCACACATCGGGGGGGCCAAGAGACCCAGTACTTC.

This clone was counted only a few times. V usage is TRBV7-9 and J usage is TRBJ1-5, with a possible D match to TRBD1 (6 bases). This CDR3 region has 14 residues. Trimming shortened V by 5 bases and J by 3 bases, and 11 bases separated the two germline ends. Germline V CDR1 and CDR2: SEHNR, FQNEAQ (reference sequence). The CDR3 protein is CASSVGDINQPQHF. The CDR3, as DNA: TGTGCCAGCAGCGTAGGGGACATCAATCAGCCCCAGCATTTT.

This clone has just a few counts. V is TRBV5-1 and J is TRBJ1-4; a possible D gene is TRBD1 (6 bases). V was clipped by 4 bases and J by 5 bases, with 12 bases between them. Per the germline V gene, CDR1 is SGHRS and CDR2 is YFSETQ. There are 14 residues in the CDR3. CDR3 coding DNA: TGCGCCAGCAGCCCCGACAGGCGCAATGAAAAACTGTTTTTT. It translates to CASSPDRRNEKLFF.

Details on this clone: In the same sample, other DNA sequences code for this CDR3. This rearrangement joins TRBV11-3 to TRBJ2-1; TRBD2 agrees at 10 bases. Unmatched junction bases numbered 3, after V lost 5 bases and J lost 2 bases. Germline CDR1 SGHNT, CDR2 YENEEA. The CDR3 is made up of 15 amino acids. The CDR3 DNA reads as TGTGCCAGCAGCGGCCTAGCGGGGGCCTACAATGAGCAGTTCTTC. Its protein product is CASSGLAGAYNEQFF.

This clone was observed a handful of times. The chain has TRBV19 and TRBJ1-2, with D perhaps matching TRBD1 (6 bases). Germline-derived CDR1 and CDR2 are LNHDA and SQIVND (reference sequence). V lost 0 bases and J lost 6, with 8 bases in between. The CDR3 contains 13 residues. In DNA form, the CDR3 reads TGTGCCAGTAGTATAGAGGGGGCGCATGGCTACACCTTC. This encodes CASSIEGAHGYTF.

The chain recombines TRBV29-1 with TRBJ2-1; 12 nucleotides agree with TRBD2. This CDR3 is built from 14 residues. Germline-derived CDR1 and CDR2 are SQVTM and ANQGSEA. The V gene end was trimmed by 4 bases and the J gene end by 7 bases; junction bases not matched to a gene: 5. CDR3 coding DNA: TGCAGCGTTGGACTAGCGGGAGTAAGGAATGAGCAGTTCTTC. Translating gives CSVGLAGVRNEQFF.

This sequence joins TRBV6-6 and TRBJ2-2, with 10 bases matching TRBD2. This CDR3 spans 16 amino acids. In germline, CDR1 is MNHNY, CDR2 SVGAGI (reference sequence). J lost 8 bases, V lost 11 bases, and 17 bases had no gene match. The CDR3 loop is CASANRASGSYGELFF. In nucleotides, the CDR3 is TGTGCCTCAGCAAATCGGGCTAGCGGGAGTTATGGGGAGCTGTTTTTT.

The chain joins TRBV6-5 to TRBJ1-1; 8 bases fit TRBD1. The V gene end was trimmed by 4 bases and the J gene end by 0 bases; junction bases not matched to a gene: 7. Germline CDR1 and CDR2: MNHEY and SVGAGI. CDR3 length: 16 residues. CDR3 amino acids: CASSSYQGALNTEAFF. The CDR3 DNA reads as TGTGCCAGCAGTTCCTATCAGGGGGCCCTGAACACTGAAGCTTTCTTT.

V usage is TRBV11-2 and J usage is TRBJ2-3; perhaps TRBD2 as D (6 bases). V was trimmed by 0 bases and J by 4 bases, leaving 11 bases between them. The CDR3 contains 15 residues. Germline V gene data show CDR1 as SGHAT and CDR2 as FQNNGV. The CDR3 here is CASSLDGTASDTQYF. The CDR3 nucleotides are TGTGCCAGCAGCTTAGATGGGACTGCCTCAGATACGCAGTATTTT.

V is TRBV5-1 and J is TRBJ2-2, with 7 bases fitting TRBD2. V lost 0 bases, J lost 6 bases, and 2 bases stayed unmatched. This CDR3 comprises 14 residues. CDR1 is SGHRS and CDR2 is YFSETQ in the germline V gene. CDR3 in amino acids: CASSLARGAGELFF. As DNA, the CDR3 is TGCGCCAGCAGCTTGGCCCGGGGGGCCGGGGAGCTGTTTTTT.

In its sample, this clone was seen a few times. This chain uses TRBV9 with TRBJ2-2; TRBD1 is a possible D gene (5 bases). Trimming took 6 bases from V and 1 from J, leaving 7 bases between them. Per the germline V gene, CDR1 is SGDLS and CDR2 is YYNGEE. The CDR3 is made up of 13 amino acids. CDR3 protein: CASNRMNTGELFF. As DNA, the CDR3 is TGTGCCAGCAACAGGATGAACACCGGGGAGCTGTTTTTT.

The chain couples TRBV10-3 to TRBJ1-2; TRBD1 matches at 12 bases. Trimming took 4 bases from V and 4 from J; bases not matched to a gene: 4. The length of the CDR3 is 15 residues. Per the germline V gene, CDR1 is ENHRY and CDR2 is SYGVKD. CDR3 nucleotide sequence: TGTGCCATCAGTGGCGGGACAGGGGGCGTCTATGGCTACACCTTC. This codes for CAISGGTGGVYGYTF.

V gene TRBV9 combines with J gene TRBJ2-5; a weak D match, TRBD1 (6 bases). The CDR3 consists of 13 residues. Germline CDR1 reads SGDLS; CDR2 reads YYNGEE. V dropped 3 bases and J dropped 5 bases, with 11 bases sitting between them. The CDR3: CASSAQGGETQYF. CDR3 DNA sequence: TGTGCCAGCAGCGCACAGGGCGGTGAGACCCAGTACTTC. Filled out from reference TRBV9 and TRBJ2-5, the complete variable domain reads DSGVTQTPKHLITATGQRVTLRCSPRSGDLSVYWYQQSLDQGLQFLIQYYNGEERAKGNILERFSAQQFPDLHSELNLSSLELGDSALYFCASSAQGGETQYFGPGTRLLVL.

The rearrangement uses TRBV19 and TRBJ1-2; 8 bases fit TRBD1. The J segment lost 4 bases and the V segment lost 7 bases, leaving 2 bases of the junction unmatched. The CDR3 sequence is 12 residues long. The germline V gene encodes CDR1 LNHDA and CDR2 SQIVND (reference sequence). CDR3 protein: CASKGQVYGYTF. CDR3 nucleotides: TGTGCCAGTAAGGGACAGGTCTATGGCTACACCTTC.

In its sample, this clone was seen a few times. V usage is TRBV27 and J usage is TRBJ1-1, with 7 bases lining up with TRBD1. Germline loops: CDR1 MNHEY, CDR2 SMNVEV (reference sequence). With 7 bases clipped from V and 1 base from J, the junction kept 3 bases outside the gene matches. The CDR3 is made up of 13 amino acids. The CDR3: CASMGQQNTEAFF. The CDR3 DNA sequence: TGTGCCAGCATGGGACAGCAGAACACTGAAGCTTTCTTT.